Reported below is one T cell receptor beta chain. The antigen is not known. Expressed TCRB transcripts got sequenced, as all isolated RNA was reverse transcribed. Some clones are missing from TCRdb's copy, which holds only in-frame ones; the method was immunoSEQ multiplex PCR. The table records about 160,000 clones, 63% of them present only once. These data are taken from a study of beta chain features in type 1 diabetes. Turning to the study itself: Examination spanned 100 million to 130 million sorted cells from all samples. Broader study findings: The similarity of naive, central memory and Treg TCRB repertoires appeared greater among patients than among healthy donors. Within each of all four CD4+ subsets, Type 1 diabetes patients had TCRB CDR3s that were moderately but significantly shorter.

Germline-derived CDR1 and CDR2 are MNHEY and SMNVEV (reference sequence). Between the trimmed V and J ends, which lost 2 bases and 5 bases, there was a span of 13 bases. This CDR3 is 14 amino acids long. Sorted populations all exceeded 98% purity. Sequencing input: naive CD4+ T cells from blood. The receptor was isolated from a man aged 25 to 40 with type 1 diabetes. The genes are TRBV27 and TRBJ2-7, with unresolved D. CDR3 DNA sequence: TGTGCCAGCAGTTTAACCAGGATTGAGAACGAGCAGTACTTC. Protein: CASSLTRIENEQYF.